This T cell receptor (beta chain) was recovered during a study of blood T cell repertoires in COVID-19. Study-wide background: Italy, Spain and the United States were the sources of the convalescent and acute COVID-19 samples. In each case, the material was cDNA or gDNA derived from T cells, B-cell-depleted T cells, or PBMCs.

This clone appeared a single time. Per the original methods: Estimation of nucleated cell counts relied on the amplification of reference gene primers. Generated by immunoSEQ multiplex PCR, the TCRdb table keeps only in-frame clones and is missing some. V and J calls and clone size are those listed in that table; D and trimming were worked out from the DNA. This table has roughly 170,000 clones, over 60% appearing once. Trimming at V came to 6 bases and at J to 2 bases, leaving 3 bases not matched to a gene. The CDR3 covers 13 residues. CDR1 and CDR2 (germline): KGHDR, SFDVKD. This TCR was recovered from a woman between 65 and 79 years old with acute or convalescent COVID-19. V usage is TRBV24-1 and J usage is TRBJ2-7, with 7 bases fitting TRBD2. Sample: peripheral blood. The chain's CDR3 is CATSLGTTYEQYF. CDR3 bases: TGTGCCACCAGTTTAGGGACTACCTACGAGCAGTACTTC.